This TCR beta chain was observed in a study of T cells in Graves' hyperthyroidism and ophthalmopathy. This clonotype was detected a few times. No antigen is known for it. Using RNA transcripts as the source, TCR beta CDR3 regions were amplified. The HTBI primer set served for first-round RT-PCR of the TCR CDR3. TCRdb reprocessed the multiplex PCR reads via MiXCR and lists one record per CDR3 protein. This sample carries hundreds of thousands of distinct CDR3 sequences, approximately 15% of them seen once, and the ten largest clones take about 26%. Whole-study findings and limits: It was a median roughly six months before onset that the model predicted ophthalmopathy.

The TCR sequence derives from a young woman with Graves' hyperthyroidism. The sample was blood.

The CDR3 loop reads CASSLAATGELFF. The CDR3 nucleotides read TGTGCCAGCAGTTTGGCCGCAACCGGGGAGCTGTTTTTT. The J gene is TRBJ2-2, the V gene TRBV12-3 or TRBV12-4; no reliable D call. Between the trimmed V and J ends, which lost 3 bases and 5 bases, there was a span of 7 bases. This CDR3 contains 13 residues.